This passage covers 31 T cell receptor beta chains from one sample sequenced in a study of tumor and adjacent non-tumor tissue in lung cancer. TCRbeta libraries were built with three rounds of nested PCR, modified from ARM-PCR. MiXCR, run by TCRdb on the multiplex PCR reads, gives a single entry per CDR3 protein. Found here are 100,000 to 120,000 distinct CDR3 sequences, approximately 84% of them singletons; the top ten hold about 22%. The template was RNA from unsorted bulk tissue. Sequenced sample: lung tumor tissue. These receptors came from a man between 65 and 79 years old with non-small cell lung cancer.

About this clonotype itself: Given a much more abundant clone one base away, this may be a read error. This chain uses TRBV11-2 with TRBJ2-6; D remains unclear. Trimming took 1 base from V and 8 from J, leaving 6 bases between them. This CDR3 has 13 amino acids. CDR1 SGHAT and CDR2 FQNNGV come from the germline V gene. CDR3 DNA: TGTGCCAGCAGCTTAGTGTTGACCAACGTCCTGACTTTC. Amino acid sequence: CASSLVLTNVLTF. Looking up the rest from reference TRBV11-2 and TRBJ2-6 gives the full variable domain: EAGVAQSPRYKIIEKRQSVAFWCNPISGHATLYWYQQILGQGPKLLIQFQNNGVVDDSQLPKDRFSAERLKGVDSTLKIQPAKLEDSAVYLCASSLVLTNVLTFGAGSRLTVL.

The J gene is TRBJ2-7, the V gene TRBV12-3 or TRBV12-4; maybe TRBD2 (6 bases). The CDR3 is 15 amino acids. CDR3 loop: CTISSTWEADYEQYF. The DNA of the CDR3 is TGTACCATCAGTTCTACCTGGGAGGCGGACTACGAGCAGTACTTC.

A note on this clonotype: The conserved final phenylalanine or tryptophan is absent from the CDR3, which likely points to a read error. The chain is built from TRBV6-6 and TRBJ2-7; 8 bases are shared with TRBD1. Germline V gene data show CDR1 as MNHNY and CDR2 as SVGAGI (reference sequence). This CDR3 spans 14 amino acids. CDR3: CACSWDRTSYEQYI. The CDR3 DNA follows: TGTGCCTGCAGTTGGGACAGGACATCCTACGAGCAGTACATC.

A note on this clonotype: A much more abundant neighbour one base away suggests this may be a read error. The chain has TRBV5-1 and TRBJ2-5, with D unresolved. CDR1 SGHRS and CDR2 YFSETQ come from the germline V gene. V lost 6 bases and J lost 4, with 16 bases in between. The CDR3 consists of 14 residues. CDR3 amino acids: CASNSLDMLETQYF. DNA of the CDR3: TGCGCCAGCAACTCGCTTGACATGCTAGAGACCCAGTACTTC.

This clonotype was observed many times. V gene TRBV5-5 combines with J gene TRBJ2-1; 11 nucleotides agree with TRBD1. The germline V gene encodes CDR1 SGHKS and CDR2 YYEKEE (reference sequence). The CDR3 is made up of 15 amino acids. The V segment lost 4 bases and the J segment 1 base; nucleotides outside the gene matches: 1. As DNA, the CDR3 is TGTGCCAGCAGCCGGGACAGGGGGTCCTACAATGAGCAGTTCTTC. Translation gives CASSRDRGSYNEQFF.

Only one count was recorded for this clonotype. The junction differs from germline at one of its ends, possibly a read error. This chain links TRBV10-2 with TRBJ2-5; D is perhaps TRBD2 (6 bases). The CDR3 spans 16 residues. The germline V gene encodes CDR1 WSHSY and CDR2 SAAADI. CDR3 DNA sequence: TGCGCCACCCAGGGAGGTGCAATGAGGGATGGGGAGACCCAGTACTTT. This codes for CATQGGAMRDGETQYF.

This clonotype was found once. The junction and the germline gene differ at one end; a read error may be behind it. The V call is TRBV4-1, the J call TRBJ2-1, with TRBD1 as a possible D gene (5 bases). The CDR3 has 17 amino acids. The germline V gene encodes CDR1 MGHRA and CDR2 YSYEKL. This CDR3 is CAGSQGVSAGRYNEQFF. CDR3 sequence (DNA): TGCGCCGGCAGCCAAGGGGTCAGTGCAGGGCGGTACAATGAGCAGTTCTTC.

In the case of this clonotype: A read error is likely, as this CDR3 ends without the conserved phenylalanine or tryptophan. The V gene is TRBV12-3 or TRBV12-4, the J gene TRBJ1-1, with D maybe TRBD1 (6 bases). V lost 8 bases, J lost 9 bases, and 19 bases lay in between. CDR3 length: 13 amino acids. CDR3 region: CASGLRDTQKAFL. The DNA for the CDR3 is TGTGCCAGCGGTCTTCGGGACACACAGAAAGCTTTCCTT.

This clonotype was counted a few times. Just one base apart from a much larger clone, this may be a read error. The chain joins TRBV7-9 to TRBJ2-2; D remains unclear. CDR3 length: 16 amino acids. CDR1 and CDR2 from the germline V gene are SEHNR and FQNEAQ (reference sequence). CDR3 nucleotide sequence: TGTGTCAGCAGCTTAGGAAGCGCAGCGAACACCGGGGAGCTGTTTTTT. Encoded protein: CVSSLGSAANTGELFF.

On this clonotype: A much larger clone lies a single base off, so this may be a read error. The gene calls are TRBV20-1 and TRBJ2-7, with no clear D. This CDR3 comprises 11 residues. Germline V gives CDR1 DFQATT, CDR2 SNEGSKA (reference sequence). The CDR3 is CSASDGYEPYF. DNA for the CDR3: TGCAGTGCTAGCGATGGGTACGAGCCGTACTTC.

As regards this clonotype: An end of the junction differs from the germline gene, which may be a read error. This CDR3 is CPSSRGGGSNQPQHF. The DNA for the CDR3 is TGTCCCAGCAGTAGGGGGGGTGGTAGCAATCAGCCCCAGCACTTT. The chain combines TRBV6-1 with TRBJ1-5, with a possible D match to TRBD1 (6 bases). The CDR3 extends over 15 amino acids. Germline CDR1 is MNHNS and CDR2 is SASEGT.

Turning to this clonotype: One end of the junction does not line up with germline, which may come from a read error. This chain links TRBV20-1 with TRBJ2-2; perhaps D is TRBD1 or TRBD2 (5 bases each). Germline assignment: CDR1 DFQATT and CDR2 SNEGSKA (reference sequence). This CDR3 spans 15 amino acids. The CDR3 DNA reads as TGCAGTACTCCCCGTGAGGGGCGGGTCACCGGGGAGCAGTTTTTT. Its translation is CSTPREGRVTGEQFF.

Of note for this clonotype: It is likely a read error, because the conserved phenylalanine at the end of the CDR3 is missing. It is unclear where the CDR3 begins or ends on the DNA, so no DNA is shown, and the CDR3 is as TCRdb lists it. The CDR3 is CASSQEPGLGPFNYGYIV. This chain links TRBV4-2 with TRBJ1-2. The CDR3 region is 18 residues in length, termini included. CDR1 LGHNA and CDR2 YNFKEQ come from the germline V gene.

The V gene is TRBV4-2, the J gene TRBJ2-3, with D possibly TRBD2 on 6 matching bases. V shed 0 bases and J shed 0 bases, with 10 bases lying between them. CDR1 is LGHNA, CDR2 YNFKEQ, per germline. The CDR3 is 16 amino acids. As DNA, the CDR3 is TGTGCCAGCAGCCAAGAGAGTGGGGGGAGCACAGATACGCAGTATTTT. It specifies CASSQESGGSTDTQYF.

Note on this clonotype: The junction does not match germline at one end; this may be a read error. The chain recombines TRBV13 with TRBJ2-7, with D hard to call. CDR1 is PRHDT and CDR2 is FYEKMQ in the germline V gene (reference sequence). This CDR3 is 13 amino acids long. CDR3 region: CAGSSTRWDEQYF. In DNA, the CDR3 is TGTGCCGGCAGCTCAACCAGGTGGGACGAGCAGTACTTC.

In the case of this clonotype: The junction does not match germline at one end; this may be a read error. The chain has TRBV29-1 and TRBJ2-7; D is possibly TRBD1 or TRBD2 (5 bases each). Germline V gene data show CDR1 as SQVTM and CDR2 as ANQGSEA. CDR3 length equals 12 residues. Here the CDR3 DNA reads TGTAGCGCCTGGGGGACGAGCCCCAAGCAGTACTTC. Its protein is CSAWGTSPKQYF.

Comments on this clonotype: Lacking the conserved final phenylalanine or tryptophan, this CDR3 likely reflects a read error. The chain carries TRBV10-3 and TRBJ2-6; D gene ambiguous. This CDR3 spans 15 amino acids. Germline V CDR1 and CDR2: ENHRY, SYGVKD. CDR3 bases: TGTGTCATCAGTGACGGAAACTCTGGGGCCAACGTCCTGACTTTA. It specifies CVISDGNSGANVLTL.

This clonotype appeared a single time. Germline is not matched at one junction end, which may reflect a read error. The chain uses TRBV6-5 and TRBJ2-7, with D perhaps assigned TRBD1 or TRBD2 (6 bases each). The CDR3 has 16 residues. CDR1 is MNHEY, CDR2 SVGAGI, per germline. The CDR3 is CVSSFRGSGGNYEEYF. CDR3 in DNA: TGTGTCAGCAGTTTCCGGGGGTCCGGGGGCAATTACGAGGAGTACTTC.

This clonotype has more than one count but fewer than ten. The chain employs TRBV11-1 and TRBJ2-7; D not certain. Germline V gene data show CDR1 as SGHAT and CDR2 as FQDESV (reference sequence). This CDR3 spans 17 amino acids. The V gene lost 5 bases and the J gene lost 0 bases, with 20 bases spanning the gap. The CDR3 spells CASSPRLGGSGSYEQYF. The CDR3 coding sequence is TGTGCCAGCAGCCCCCGTCTGGGCGGATCCGGCTCCTACGAGCAGTACTTC.

The DNA for the CDR3 is TGTGCCAGCTGCCAAAAAGCGGGAGGACCATATACGCAGTATTTT. Translation: CASCQKAGGPYTQYF. The V gene is TRBV5-4, the J gene TRBJ2-3, with 9 bases identical to TRBD2. The junction had 13 bases not matched to a gene; V was cut back by 7 bases and J by 7 bases. The CDR3 is 15 amino acids. Germline-derived CDR1 and CDR2 are SGHNT and YYREEE (reference sequence).

Turning to this clonotype: At one boundary the junction diverges from the germline segment, which might be a read error. The chain recombines TRBV5-5 with TRBJ2-3; possible D gene TRBD1, 5 bases. The CDR3 contains 13 residues. Germline lookup yields CDR1 SGHKS and CDR2 YYEKEE (reference sequence). DNA of the CDR3: TGTGCCAGCAGATTAGCAGGGATGGATACCCAGTATTTT. Translation: CASRLAGMDTQYF.

The rearrangement links TRBV6-6 to TRBJ2-1; D not certain. This CDR3 contains 16 residues. Germline lookup yields CDR1 MNHNY and CDR2 SVGAGI (reference sequence). The V end was cut by 6 bases, the J end by 2 bases, with 17 bases between. CDR3 residues: CASSPLDSATYNEQFF. DNA for the CDR3: TGTGCCAGCAGCCCACTGGATTCGGCCACCTACAATGAGCAGTTCTTC.

This clonotype was detected only once. Mismatch with germline at one junction end may stem from a read error. The V gene is TRBV12-3 or TRBV12-4, the J gene TRBJ1-6; 12 bases fit TRBD1. The CDR3 covers 16 residues. CDR3 nucleotide sequence: TGTGACAGCATCTCCGGGACAGGGGGCTATAATTCACCCCCCCACTTT. As protein: CDSISGTGGYNSPPHF.

As regards this clonotype: A much bigger clone sits one base away, suggesting this may be a read error. The chain carries TRBV5-1 and TRBJ2-3; possibly TRBD2 for D (7 bases). This CDR3 has 15 residues. Germline lookup yields CDR1 SGHRS and CDR2 YFSETQ. The CDR3, as DNA: TGCGCCAGCAGATTGGGGGGGGCTGGCACAGATACGCAGTATTTT. As protein: CASRLGGAGTDTQYF.

On this clonotype itself: This CDR3 is missing its conserved last phenylalanine or tryptophan, likely due to a read error. DNA for the CDR3: TGCGCCAGCAACCAAGAGTGGAGGCAAGAGACCCAGTACTTA. Protein product: CASNQEWRQETQYL. The chain recombines TRBV4-1 with TRBJ2-5; the D gene is possibly TRBD2 (5 bases). This CDR3 has 14 residues. Looked up from germline, CDR1 is MGHRA and CDR2 is YSYEKL.

The rearrangement uses TRBV7-2 and TRBJ2-5, with 11 positions matching TRBD2. The V gene end was trimmed by 5 bases and the J gene end by 2 bases; junction bases not matched to a gene: 4. The CDR3 contains 15 residues. Germline V gene data show CDR1 as SGHTA and CDR2 as FQGNSA. The CDR3 is CASSMTSGVQETQYF. For the CDR3, the DNA is TGTGCCAGCAGCATGACTAGCGGGGTACAAGAGACCCAGTACTTC.

Of note for this clonotype: Compared with germline, one end of the junction differs, possibly owing to a read error. The V and J genes are TRBV29-1 and TRBJ2-1; 12 nucleotides align to TRBD2. Germline assignment: CDR1 SQVTM and CDR2 ANQGSEA. The CDR3 is made up of 15 amino acids. Here the CDR3 DNA reads TGCAGTGTTCCCAAGACTAGCGGGAGTTCCAATGATCAGTTCTTC. Translation: CSVPKTSGSSNDQFF.

This clonotype showed up many times. V gene TRBV20-1 combines with J gene TRBJ1-3, with D perhaps TRBD1 (5 bases). V dropped 5 bases and J dropped 4 bases, with 9 bases sitting between them. Germline V lookup: CDR1 DFQATT, CDR2 SNEGSKA (reference sequence). This CDR3 is built from 12 residues. This CDR3 reads CSAEGPGNTIYF. CDR3 nucleotide sequence: TGCAGTGCTGAGGGGCCCGGAAACACCATATATTTT.

Remarks on this clonotype: Given a much more abundant clone one base away, this may be a read error. In nucleotides, the CDR3 is TGTGCCAGCAGCCAACCTCAGGGAAACGAGCAGTACTTC. Its translation: CASSQPQGNEQYF. This rearrangement joins TRBV7-8 to TRBJ2-7, with D tentatively TRBD1 (5 bases). V shed 5 bases and J shed 5 bases, with 13 bases lying between them. The CDR3 extends over 13 amino acids. Germline V CDR1 and CDR2: SGHVS, FQNEAQ.

This clonotype has a count of ten or more. The chain has TRBV12-3 or TRBV12-4 and TRBJ2-2, with D uncertain. V lost 7 bases, J lost 1 base, and 13 bases lay in between. This CDR3 has 15 residues. Here the CDR3 reads CASKIFPLNTGELFF. CDR3 nucleotides: TGTGCCAGCAAGATCTTTCCTCTGAACACCGGGGAGCTGTTTTTT.

As for this clonotype: A much larger clone sits a single nucleotide away, making a read error possible. The CDR3 does not close with the conserved phenylalanine or tryptophan, likely indicating a read error. The chain has TRBV20-1 and TRBJ1-1, with D unclear. Between the trimmed V and J ends, which lost 5 bases and 0 bases, there was a span of 19 bases. Looked up from germline, CDR1 is DFQATT and CDR2 is SNEGSKA (reference sequence). This CDR3 is 16 amino acids long. CDR3 protein: CSAPVAGWGLNTEAFY. The CDR3 coding sequence is TGCAGTGCTCCCGTAGCGGGATGGGGTCTGAACACTGAAGCTTTCTAT.